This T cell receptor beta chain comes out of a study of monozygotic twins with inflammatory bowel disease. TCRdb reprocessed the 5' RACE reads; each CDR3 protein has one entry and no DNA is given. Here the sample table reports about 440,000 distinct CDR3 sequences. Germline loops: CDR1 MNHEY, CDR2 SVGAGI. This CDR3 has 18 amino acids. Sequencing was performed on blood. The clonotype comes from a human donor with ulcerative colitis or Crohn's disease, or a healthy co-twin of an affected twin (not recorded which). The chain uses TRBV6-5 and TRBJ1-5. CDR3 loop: CASSYLTLTCGLNQPQHF.